Shown below are 27 T cell receptor beta chains from a single sample sequenced in a study of cytomegalovirus exposure and HLA in healthy donors. It was with 60 Vbeta and 13 Jbeta primers that the PCR ran. Clones were sequenced by immunoSEQ multiplex PCR, and TCRdb holds only the in-frame ones, with some missing. The table includes over 200,000 clones, 82% detected once. The sample was PBMCs. The receptors originated from a man aged 40-49 years in good health and CMV-seropositive.

The chain employs TRBV19 and TRBJ1-3; no firm D call. CDR1 LNHDA and CDR2 SQIVND come from the germline V gene (reference sequence). The V end was cut by 3 bases, the J end by 2 bases, with 8 bases between. CDR3 length equals 14 residues. The CDR3: CASSIRGTGNTIYF. The CDR3 coding sequence is TGTGCCAGTAGTATCCGGGGAACTGGAAACACCATATATTTT.

This chain links TRBV11-2 with TRBJ2-5; D possibly corresponds to TRBD2 (6 bases). The CDR3 extends over 15 amino acids. In germline, CDR1 is SGHAT, CDR2 FQNNGV. The V gene lost 1 base and the J gene lost 2 bases, with 11 bases spanning the gap. The CDR3 loop reads CASSLVGLLQETQYF. The CDR3 DNA sequence: TGTGCCAGCAGCTTAGTGGGACTCCTACAAGAGACCCAGTACTTC.

The V and J genes are TRBV10-3 and TRBJ1-2; 11 bases agree with TRBD1. V was pared by 2 bases and J by 8 bases, with 7 bases of the junction left unmatched. There are 15 residues in the CDR3. CDR1 is ENHRY and CDR2 is SYGVKD in the germline V gene. The CDR3 DNA reads TGTGCCATCAGTGAGGGACAGGGGGCGAGGAGCGGCTACACCTTC. Its translation is CAISEGQGARSGYTF.

V usage is TRBV9 and J usage is TRBJ2-1; perhaps TRBD2 as D (6 bases). The CDR3 runs 15 residues. CDR1 and CDR2 (germline): SGDLS, YYNGEE. V dropped 3 bases and J dropped 4 bases, with 14 bases sitting between them. The chain's CDR3 is CASSGRDLQYNEQFF. DNA of the CDR3: TGTGCCAGCAGCGGGCGGGACTTACAATACAATGAGCAGTTCTTC. The full variable domain, with the rest looked up from reference TRBV9 and TRBJ2-1, is DSGVTQTPKHLITATGQRVTLRCSPRSGDLSVYWYQQSLDQGLQFLIQYYNGEERAKGNILERFSAQQFPDLHSELNLSSLELGDSALYFCASSGRDLQYNEQFFGPGTRLTVL.

The J gene is TRBJ2-5, the V gene TRBV5-1, with 11 bases fitting TRBD2. Germline V lookup: CDR1 SGHRS, CDR2 YFSETQ. Trimming cost V 0 bases and J 5 bases; bases outside gene matches: 6. The CDR3 has 16 amino acids. The CDR3 is CASSLVTSGRRETQYF. CDR3 sequence (DNA): TGCGCCAGCAGCTTGGTTACTAGCGGGAGAAGGGAGACCCAGTACTTC.

This clone was detected only once. The chain has TRBV30 and TRBJ2-3; TRBD2 aligns across 9 bases. This CDR3 has 16 amino acids. V shed 0 bases, J shed 2 bases, and the junction held 6 bases outside the gene matches. CDR1 is GTSNPN and CDR2 is SVGIG in the germline V gene (reference sequence). The CDR3 region is CAWSVGERGVTDTQYF. The DNA for the CDR3 is TGTGCCTGGAGTGTAGGAGAGCGGGGGGTCACAGATACGCAGTATTTT.

The CDR3 protein is CAISEREGGPTEAFF. The CDR3 DNA reads TGTGCCATCAGTGAGCGGGAGGGGGGGCCCACTGAAGCTTTCTTT. This chain links TRBV10-3 with TRBJ1-1; D is possibly TRBD1 (6 bases). The CDR3 covers 15 residues. The germline CDR1 and CDR2 sequences are ENHRY and SYGVKD. V dropped 2 bases and J dropped 4 bases, with 14 bases sitting between them.

The chain is built from TRBV6-6 and TRBJ2-3, with 7 positions matching TRBD1. With 4 bases clipped from V and 5 bases from J, the junction kept 9 bases outside the gene matches. This CDR3 contains 15 residues. CDR1 is MNHNY, CDR2 SVGAGI, per germline (reference sequence). The CDR3 sequence is CASSSLDRVGDTQYF. CDR3 nucleotides: TGTGCCAGCAGTTCCCTCGACAGGGTAGGAGATACGCAGTATTTT.

V gene TRBV18 combines with J gene TRBJ2-7; no definite D call. V lost 6 bases, J lost 3 bases, and 9 bases lay in between. The CDR3 contains 12 residues. CDR1 KGHSH and CDR2 LQKENI come from the germline V gene. CDR3 amino acids: CASSSNSYEQYF. The CDR3 coding sequence is TGTGCCAGCTCGTCAAACAGCTACGAGCAGTACTTC.

V usage is TRBV5-8 and J usage is TRBJ1-2, with 9 bases lining up with TRBD1. J lost 4 bases, V lost 0 bases, and 4 bases had no gene match. There are 15 residues in the CDR3. Germline values: CDR1 SGHTS, CDR2 YDEGEE. DNA for the CDR3: TGTGCCAGCAGCTTGGGTGGGACAGGGTTCTATGGCTACACCTTC. This sequence encodes CASSLGGTGFYGYTF.

The rearrangement uses TRBV19 and TRBJ1-5; 8 bases are shared with TRBD1. CDR1 and CDR2 (germline): LNHDA, SQIVND (reference sequence). The CDR3 covers 12 residues. V shed 9 bases and J 4 bases; nucleotides not matched to a gene: 2. The CDR3 loop reads CASRQGNQPQHF. The CDR3 bases are TGTGCCAGCCGACAGGGGAATCAGCCCCAGCATTTT.

The chain carries TRBV10-3 and TRBJ2-3; 10 bases map to TRBD2. In germline, CDR1 is ENHRY, CDR2 SYGVKD. The CDR3 sequence is 15 residues long. V lost 2 bases to trimming and J lost 2 bases; unmatched junction nucleotides: 1. The CDR3 loop is CAISEGLAVTDTQYF. CDR3 sequence (DNA): TGTGCCATCAGTGAGGGACTAGCGGTCACAGATACGCAGTATTTT.

The chain carries TRBV7-6 and TRBJ2-7, with 7 bases fitting TRBD1. The junction had 12 bases not matched to a gene; V was cut back by 5 bases and J by 5 bases. Germline V CDR1 and CDR2: SGHVS, FNYEAQ. CDR3 length equals 15 residues. CDR3: CASSPRQGKENEQYF. The CDR3 DNA reads TGTGCCAGCAGCCCCCGACAGGGAAAGGAAAACGAGCAGTACTTC.

V gene TRBV9 combines with J gene TRBJ2-3; D might be TRBD2 (5 bases). There are 15 residues in the CDR3. Germline values: CDR1 SGDLS, CDR2 YYNGEE. V dropped 4 bases and J dropped 2 bases, with 14 bases sitting between them. CDR3 sequence (DNA): TGTGCCAGCAGCCCCGGACTTATACTCACAGATACGCAGTATTTT. Translation gives CASSPGLILTDTQYF.

J is TRBJ2-1 and V is TRBV19; the match to TRBD2 covers 12 bases. V shed 5 bases and J 3 bases; nucleotides not matched to a gene: 5. The CDR3 is made up of 16 amino acids. Germline V gene data show CDR1 as LNHDA and CDR2 as SQIVND (reference sequence). The DNA of the CDR3 is TGTGCCAGTAGTCACTGGACTAGCGGGATCTACAATGAGCAGTTCTTC. Translating gives CASSHWTSGIYNEQFF.

This clone was observed once. The chain recombines TRBV2 with TRBJ2-1; 11 bases map to TRBD2. Germline loops: CDR1 SNHLY, CDR2 FYNNEI. V dropped 5 bases and J dropped 7; count of bases not matched to a gene: 7. This CDR3 has 15 residues. The CDR3 bases are TGTGCCAGCAGTATAGCGGGAGGGCCGGGGAATGAGCAGTTCTTC. Protein: CASSIAGGPGNEQFF.

This clone was seen a handful of times. The chain links TRBV7-6 to TRBJ1-2, with D possibly TRBD1 on 5 matching bases. The CDR3 contains 15 residues. Germline assignment: CDR1 SGHVS and CDR2 FNYEAQ. V dropped 5 bases and J dropped 1 base, with 14 bases sitting between them. The DNA for the CDR3 is TGTGCCAGCAGCCCGGGGGAGGGGCATAACTATGGCTACACCTTC. Amino acid sequence: CASSPGEGHNYGYTF.

V gene TRBV6-7 combines with J gene TRBJ2-2, with D possibly TRBD1 on 7 matching bases. Being an ORF, TRBV6-7 has a function that is uncertain. V lost 7 bases and J lost 2, with 29 bases in between. The CDR3 is 20 amino acids. The CDR3 region is CASTPGEGAPREPNTGELFF. For the CDR3, the DNA is TGTGCCAGCACCCCCGGAGAGGGGGCGCCCCGGGAGCCCAACACCGGGGAGCTGTTTTTT.

The V call is TRBV19, the J call TRBJ2-4; D is uncertain. The CDR3 runs to 14 residues. Trimming removed 8 bases at V and 0 bases at J, with 11 bases between. Germline CDR1 and CDR2: LNHDA and SQIVND (reference sequence). The DNA for the CDR3 is TGTGCCAGTCCCAACTCACTAGCCAAAAACATTCAGTACTTC. It specifies CASPNSLAKNIQYF.

This clone came up a few times. The chain is built from TRBV7-8 and TRBJ2-7, with TRBD2 as a possible D gene (6 bases). Trimming removed 7 bases at V and 6 bases at J, with 16 bases between. The length of the CDR3 is 13 residues. CDR1 and CDR2 (germline): SGHVS, FQNEAQ. The CDR3 nucleotides read TGTGCCAGCACCTCTAGCGACGGTGGCGAGCAGTACTTC. Amino acids: CASTSSDGGEQYF.

The chain recombines TRBV5-1 with TRBJ1-1; 7 bases map to TRBD1. This CDR3 region has 13 residues. CDR1 and CDR2 from the germline V gene are SGHRS and YFSETQ. V was pared by 4 bases and J by 12 bases, with 12 bases of the junction left unmatched. This chain's CDR3 is CASSTTGEGATFF. The DNA of the CDR3 is TGCGCCAGCAGCACAACAGGGGAAGGGGCGACTTTCTTT.

V is TRBV11-2 and J is TRBJ2-1; 11 bases map to TRBD2. The germline V gene encodes CDR1 SGHAT and CDR2 FQNNGV. The ends lost 6 bases at V and 5 bases at J; junction bases unmatched: 6. The CDR3 spans 15 residues. The DNA for the CDR3 is TGTGCCAGCAGTTGGACTAGCGGGCTGGACAATGAGCAGTTCTTC. This encodes CASSWTSGLDNEQFF.

The V call is TRBV4-1, the J call TRBJ2-4; possible D gene TRBD2, 5 bases. V was trimmed by 5 bases and J by 0 bases, leaving 11 bases between them. The CDR3 is 15 residues long. Germline V gene data show CDR1 as MGHRA and CDR2 as YSYEKL. CDR3 in DNA: TGCGCCAGCAGCAAGCTAGCCTTAGCCAAAAACATTCAGTACTTC. Amino acid sequence: CASSKLALAKNIQYF.

The V call is TRBV6-5, the J call TRBJ2-6; TRBD1 is a possible D gene (6 bases). Trimming took off 7 bases at V and 4 bases at J, with 11 bases between the two ends. Per germline, CDR1 MNHEY and CDR2 SVGAGI. The CDR3 totals 14 residues. This CDR3 is CASNQGFGANVLTF. The CDR3 nucleotides read TGTGCCAGCAATCAGGGGTTCGGGGCCAACGTCCTGACTTTC.

The chain joins TRBV4-2 to TRBJ2-6, with TRBD1 matching over 9 bases. The germline CDR1 and CDR2 sequences are LGHNA and YNFKEQ. V lost 0 bases and J lost 0; bases outside the gene matches: 3. The CDR3 is made up of 18 amino acids. CDR3 nucleotides: TGTGCCAGCAGCCAAGAAGGGACAGGGTTCTCTGGGGCCAACGTCCTGACTTTC. Protein: CASSQEGTGFSGANVLTF.

The chain couples TRBV5-1 to TRBJ2-1, with D possibly being TRBD2 (6 bases). This CDR3 has 13 residues. In germline, CDR1 is SGHRS, CDR2 YFSETQ. Trimming took off 4 bases at V and 11 bases at J, with 16 bases between the two ends. The CDR3 nucleotides are TGCGCCAGCAGCCTCCCGGTGGCGGGGAAGCAGTTCTTC. Translation: CASSLPVAGKQFF.

The gene calls are TRBV25-1 and TRBJ1-2; D is unresolved. The CDR3 loop spans 13 amino acids. V lost 10 bases to trimming and J lost 8 bases, with 20 bases between them. Germline V gives CDR1 MGHDK, CDR2 SYGVNS. The chain's CDR3 is CATESEVGRGYTF. As DNA, the CDR3 is TGTGCCACCGAATCTGAGGTGGGGAGAGGCTACACCTTC.